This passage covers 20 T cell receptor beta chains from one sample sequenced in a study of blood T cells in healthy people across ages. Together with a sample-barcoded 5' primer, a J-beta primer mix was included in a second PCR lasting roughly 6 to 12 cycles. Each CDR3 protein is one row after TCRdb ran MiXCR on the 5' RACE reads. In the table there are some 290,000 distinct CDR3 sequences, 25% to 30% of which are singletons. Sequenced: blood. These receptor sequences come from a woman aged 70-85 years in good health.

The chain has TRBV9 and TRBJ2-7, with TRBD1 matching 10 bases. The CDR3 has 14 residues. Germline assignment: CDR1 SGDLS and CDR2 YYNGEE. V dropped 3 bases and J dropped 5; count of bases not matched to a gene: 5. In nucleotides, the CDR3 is TGTGCCAGCAGCGCCGGGACAGGGGTGGACGAGCAGTACTTC. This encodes CASSAGTGVDEQYF.

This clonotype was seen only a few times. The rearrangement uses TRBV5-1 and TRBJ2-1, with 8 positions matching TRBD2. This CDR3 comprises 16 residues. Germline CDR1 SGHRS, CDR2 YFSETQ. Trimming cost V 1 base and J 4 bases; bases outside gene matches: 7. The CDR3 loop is CASSLLASGQYNEQFF. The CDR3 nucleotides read TGCGCCAGCAGCTTGTTGGCTAGCGGGCAATACAATGAGCAGTTCTTC.

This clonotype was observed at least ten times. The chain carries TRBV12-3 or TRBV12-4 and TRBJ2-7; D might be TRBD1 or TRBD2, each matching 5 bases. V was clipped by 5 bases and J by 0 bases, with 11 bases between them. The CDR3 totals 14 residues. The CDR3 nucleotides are TGTGCCAGCAGTCCCCGGGACCTCTCCTACGAGCAGTACTTC. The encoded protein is CASSPRDLSYEQYF.

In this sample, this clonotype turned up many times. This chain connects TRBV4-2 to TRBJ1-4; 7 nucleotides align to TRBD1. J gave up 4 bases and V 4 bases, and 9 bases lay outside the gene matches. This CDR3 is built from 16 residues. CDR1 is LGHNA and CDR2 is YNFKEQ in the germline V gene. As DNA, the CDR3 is TGTGCCAGCAGCCCCCAGGGGACAGCGAATAATGAAAAACTGTTTTTT. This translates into CASSPQGTANNEKLFF.

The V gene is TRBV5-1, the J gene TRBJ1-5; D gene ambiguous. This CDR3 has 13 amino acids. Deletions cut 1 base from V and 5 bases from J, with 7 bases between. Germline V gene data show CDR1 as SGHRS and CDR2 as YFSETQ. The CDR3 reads CASSLIPDQPQHF. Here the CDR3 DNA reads TGCGCCAGCAGCTTGATACCGGATCAGCCCCAGCATTTT.

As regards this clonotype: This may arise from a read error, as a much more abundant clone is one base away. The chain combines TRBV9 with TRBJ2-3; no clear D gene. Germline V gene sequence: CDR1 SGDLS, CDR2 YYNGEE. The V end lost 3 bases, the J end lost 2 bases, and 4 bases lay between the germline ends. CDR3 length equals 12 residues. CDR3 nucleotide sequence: TGTGCCAGCAGCGCTCCCACAGATACGCAGTATTTT. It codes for CASSAPTDTQYF.

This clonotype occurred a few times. The CDR3 sequence is CSARDGGQETQYF. The DNA for the CDR3 is TGCAGTGCTAGAGATGGAGGACAAGAGACCCAGTACTTC. V and J are TRBV20-1 and TRBJ2-5; possible D gene TRBD2, 5 bases. With 0 bases removed from V and 2 bases from J, the gap between germline ends came to 7 bases. The CDR3 is 13 residues long. The V gene's germline CDR1 is DFQATT and CDR2 SNEGSKA (reference sequence).

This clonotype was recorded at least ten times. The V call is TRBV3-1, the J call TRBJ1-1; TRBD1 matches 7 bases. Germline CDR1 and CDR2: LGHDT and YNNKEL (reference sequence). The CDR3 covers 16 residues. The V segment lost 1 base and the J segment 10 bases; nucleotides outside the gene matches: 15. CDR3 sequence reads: CASSQALGGEARLAFF. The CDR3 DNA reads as TGTGCCAGCAGCCAAGCTTTAGGGGGCGAGGCCCGGTTAGCTTTCTTT.

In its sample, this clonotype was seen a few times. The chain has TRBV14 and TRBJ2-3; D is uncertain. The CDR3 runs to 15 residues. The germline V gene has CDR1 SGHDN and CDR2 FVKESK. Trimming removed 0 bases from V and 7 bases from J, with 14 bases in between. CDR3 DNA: TGTGCCAGCAGCCAAGATCGTTCTATCTCATATACGCAGTATTTT. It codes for CASSQDRSISYTQYF. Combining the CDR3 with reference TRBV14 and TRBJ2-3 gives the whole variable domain EAGVTQFPSHSVIEKGQTVTLRCDPISGHDNLYWYRRVMGKEIKFLLHFVKESKQDESGMPNNRFLAERTGGTYSTLKVQPAELEDSGVYFCASSQDRSISYTQYFGPGTRLTVL.

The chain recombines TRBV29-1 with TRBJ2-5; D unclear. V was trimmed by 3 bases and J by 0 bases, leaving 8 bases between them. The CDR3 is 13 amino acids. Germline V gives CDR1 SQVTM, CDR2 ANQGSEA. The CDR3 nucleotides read TGCAGCGTTGAGTTACGGAACCAAGAGACCCAGTACTTC. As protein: CSVELRNQETQYF.

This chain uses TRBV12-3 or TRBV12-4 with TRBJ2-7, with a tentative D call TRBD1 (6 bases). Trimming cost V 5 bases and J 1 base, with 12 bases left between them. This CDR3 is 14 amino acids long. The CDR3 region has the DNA TGTGCCAGCAGTAGATCGGACAGTTCCTACGAGCAGTACTTC. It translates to CASSRSDSSYEQYF.

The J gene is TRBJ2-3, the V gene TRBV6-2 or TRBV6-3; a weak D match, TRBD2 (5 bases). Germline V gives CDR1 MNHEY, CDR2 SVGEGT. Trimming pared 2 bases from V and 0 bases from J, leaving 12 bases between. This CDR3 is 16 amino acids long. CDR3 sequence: CASSYGGFLSTDTQYF. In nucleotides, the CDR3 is TGTGCCAGCAGTTACGGCGGGTTCCTCAGCACAGATACGCAGTATTTT.

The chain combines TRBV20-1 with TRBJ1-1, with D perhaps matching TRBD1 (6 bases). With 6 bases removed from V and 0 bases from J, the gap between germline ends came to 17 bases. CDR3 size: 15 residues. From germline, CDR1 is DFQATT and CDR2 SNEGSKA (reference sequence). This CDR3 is CSAQPRTVMNTEAFF. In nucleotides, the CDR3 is TGCAGTGCCCAGCCCCGGACAGTCATGAACACTGAAGCTTTCTTT.

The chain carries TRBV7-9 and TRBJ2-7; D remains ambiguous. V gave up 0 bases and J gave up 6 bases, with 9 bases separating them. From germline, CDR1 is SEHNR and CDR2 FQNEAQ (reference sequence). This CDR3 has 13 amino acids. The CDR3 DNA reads TGTGCCAGCAGCTTAGCTTCACACGGCGAGCAGTACTTC. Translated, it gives CASSLASHGEQYF.

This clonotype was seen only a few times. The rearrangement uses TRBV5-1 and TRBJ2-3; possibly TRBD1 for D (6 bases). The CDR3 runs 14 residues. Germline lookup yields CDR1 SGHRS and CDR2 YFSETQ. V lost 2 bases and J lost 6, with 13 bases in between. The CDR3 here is CASSFGQGLDTQYF. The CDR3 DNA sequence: TGCGCCAGCAGCTTCGGGCAGGGGCTGGATACGCAGTATTTT.

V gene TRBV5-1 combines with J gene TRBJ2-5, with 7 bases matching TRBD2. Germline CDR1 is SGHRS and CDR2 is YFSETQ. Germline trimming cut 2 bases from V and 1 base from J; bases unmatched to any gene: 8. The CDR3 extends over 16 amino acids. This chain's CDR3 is CASSLEAGSLQETQYF. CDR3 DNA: TGCGCCAGCAGCTTAGAAGCGGGAAGCCTCCAAGAGACCCAGTACTTC.

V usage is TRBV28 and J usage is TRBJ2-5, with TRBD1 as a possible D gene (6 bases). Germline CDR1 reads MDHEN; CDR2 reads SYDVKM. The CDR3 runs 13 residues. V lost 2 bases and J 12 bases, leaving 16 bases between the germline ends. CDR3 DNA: TGTGCCAGCAGTTTAAAGGGGGAGAGGAGTGAGTACTTC. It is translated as CASSLKGERSEYF. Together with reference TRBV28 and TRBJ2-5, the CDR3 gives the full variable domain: DVKVTQSSRYLVKRTGEKVFLECVQDMDHENMFWYRQDPGLGLRLIYFSYDVKMKEKGDIPEGYSVSREKKERFSLILESASTNQTSMYLCASSLKGERSEYFGPGTRLLVL.

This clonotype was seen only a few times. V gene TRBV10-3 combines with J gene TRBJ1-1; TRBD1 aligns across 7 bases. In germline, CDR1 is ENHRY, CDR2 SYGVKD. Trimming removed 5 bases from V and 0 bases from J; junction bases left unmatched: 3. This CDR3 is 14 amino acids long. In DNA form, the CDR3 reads TGTGCCATCAGTATTCAGGGGGTGAACACTGAAGCTTTCTTT. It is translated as CAISIQGVNTEAFF.

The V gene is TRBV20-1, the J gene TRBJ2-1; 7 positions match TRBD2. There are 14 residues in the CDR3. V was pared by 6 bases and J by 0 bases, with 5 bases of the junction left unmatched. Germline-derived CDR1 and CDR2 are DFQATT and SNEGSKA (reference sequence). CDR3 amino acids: CSAREASSYNEQFF. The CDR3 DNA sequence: TGCAGTGCCCGGGAGGCCTCCTCCTACAATGAGCAGTTCTTC.

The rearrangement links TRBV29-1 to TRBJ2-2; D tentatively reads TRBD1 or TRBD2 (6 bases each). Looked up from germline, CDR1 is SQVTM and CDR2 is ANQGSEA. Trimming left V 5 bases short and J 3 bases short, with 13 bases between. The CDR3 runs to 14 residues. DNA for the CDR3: TGCAGCGTTTCACGGGGGCAGCACACCGGGGAGCTGTTTTTT. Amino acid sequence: CSVSRGQHTGELFF.